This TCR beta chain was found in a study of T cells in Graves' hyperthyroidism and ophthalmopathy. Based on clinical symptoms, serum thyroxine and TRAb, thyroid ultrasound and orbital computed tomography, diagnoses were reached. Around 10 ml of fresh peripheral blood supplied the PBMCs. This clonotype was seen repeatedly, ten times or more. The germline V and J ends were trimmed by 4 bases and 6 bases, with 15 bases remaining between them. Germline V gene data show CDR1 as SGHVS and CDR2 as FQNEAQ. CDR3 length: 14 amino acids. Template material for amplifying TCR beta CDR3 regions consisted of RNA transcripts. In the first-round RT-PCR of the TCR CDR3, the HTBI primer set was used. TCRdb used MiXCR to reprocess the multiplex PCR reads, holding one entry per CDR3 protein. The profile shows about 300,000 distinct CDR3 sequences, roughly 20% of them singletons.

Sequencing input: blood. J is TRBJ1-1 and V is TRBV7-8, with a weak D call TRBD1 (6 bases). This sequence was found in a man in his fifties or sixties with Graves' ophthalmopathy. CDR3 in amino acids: CASSSRGQGAEAFF. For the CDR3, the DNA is TGTGCCAGCAGCTCCAGGGGTCAAGGCGCTGAAGCTTTCTTT. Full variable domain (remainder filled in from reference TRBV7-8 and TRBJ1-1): GAGVSQSPRYKVAKRGQDVALRCDPISGHVSLFWYQQALGQGPEFLTYFQNEAQLDKSGLPSDRFFAERPEGSVSTLKIQRTQQEDSAVYLCASSSRGQGAEAFFGQGTRLTVV.